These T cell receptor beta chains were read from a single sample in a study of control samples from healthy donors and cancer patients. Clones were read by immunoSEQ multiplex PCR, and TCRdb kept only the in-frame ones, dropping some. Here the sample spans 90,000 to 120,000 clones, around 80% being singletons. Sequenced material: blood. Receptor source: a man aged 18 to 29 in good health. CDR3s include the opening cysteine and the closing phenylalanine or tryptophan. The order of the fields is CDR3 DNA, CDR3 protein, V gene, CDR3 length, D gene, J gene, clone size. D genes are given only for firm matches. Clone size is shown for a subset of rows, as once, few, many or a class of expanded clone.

TGTGCCAGCAGCCAAGACCGGCGGGGGCCTCAAGAGACCCAGTACTTC | CASSQDRRGPQETQYF | TRBV4-2 | 16 | NA | TRBJ2-5 | NA
TGTGCCAGTCGGTTTTCGAACACCGGGGAGCTGTTTTTT | CASRFSNTGELFF | TRBV6-5 | 13 | NA | TRBJ2-2 | once
TGTGCCAGCAGCTCGTCGTGGCTAGCTATTGGGACCCAGTACTTC | CASSSSWLAIGTQYF | TRBV6-5 | 15 | NA | TRBJ2-5 | NA
TGTGCCAGTAGTATACAGGGGGGAGTCGGAGATACGCAGTATTTT | CASSIQGGVGDTQYF | TRBV19 | 15 | NA | TRBJ2-3 | NA
TGTGCCAGCTCGTTCGAACAGGGAGGAGGTTATAATTCACCCCTCCACTTT | CASSFEQGGGYNSPLHF | TRBV18 | 17 | NA | TRBJ1-6 | NA
TGTGCCAGCAGCCCACCTACTAGCGGGGGGGCCGGAGAGACCCAGTACTTC | CASSPPTSGGAGETQYF | TRBV7-2 | 17 | TRBD2 | TRBJ2-5 | NA
TGTGCCAGCAGTTACTTAGTACCGGGGGCGGGGGAGCAGTACTTC | CASSYLVPGAGEQYF | TRBV6-6 | 15 | NA | TRBJ2-7 | NA
TGTGCCAGCAGCCAGAGGGACAGCCTAGCAACTAATGAAAAACTGTTTTTT | CASSQRDSLATNEKLFF | TRBV7-2 | 17 | TRBD1 | TRBJ1-4 | NA
TGTGCCAGCCTCCAGGGGACTTTCAATCAGCCCCAGCATTTT | CASLQGTFNQPQHF | TRBV6-6 | 14 | NA | TRBJ1-5 | NA
TGTGCCAGTAGTTTGGCAGGGGGAAGCGGCTACACCTTC | CASSLAGGSGYTF | TRBV19 | 13 | TRBD1 | TRBJ1-2 | NA
TGTGCCAGCAGCCCCCGGTTAAGAAACACCATATATTTT | CASSPRLRNTIYF | TRBV21-1 | 13 | NA | TRBJ1-3 | NA
TGTGCCAGCAGGGCTCAGGGTGAAGGCTCACCCCTCCACTTT | CASRAQGEGSPLHF | TRBV6-6 | 14 | NA | TRBJ1-6 | NA
TGTGCCAGCAGCTCGACAGCCTATGGCTACACCTTC | CASSSTAYGYTF | TRBV7-8 | 12 | NA | TRBJ1-2 | NA
TGCGCCAGCAGCCAACATTCGGCAGGGGACTATGGCTACACCTTC | CASSQHSAGDYGYTF | TRBV5-1 | 15 | NA | TRBJ1-2 | once
TGTGCCAGTAGGCAACAGGGGTTGAACACTGAAGCTTTCTTT | CASRQQGLNTEAFF | TRBV19 | 14 | TRBD1 | TRBJ1-1 | NA
TGTGCCTGCCCAAGTAGGACCTACAATGAGCAGTTCTTC | CACPSRTYNEQFF | TRBV30 | 13 | NA | TRBJ2-1 | NA
TGTGCCAGCAGCCTCGACAGGGCAACCCAAAAGCAGTACTTC | CASSLDRATQKQYF | TRBV7-2 | 14 | TRBD1 | TRBJ2-7 | once
TGTGCCAGCAGCCAAGGTGAAATGACCCAAGAGACCCAGTACTTC | CASSQGEMTQETQYF | TRBV3-1/TRBV3-2 | 15 | NA | TRBJ2-5 | NA
TGTGCCAGCAGCTTGGGGCGGGAGACCCAGTACTTC | CASSLGRETQYF | TRBV5-4 | 12 | NA | TRBJ2-5 | NA
TGTGCCCTCGGGGGGAGCAATCAGCCCCAGCATTTT | CALGGSNQPQHF | TRBV6-5 | 12 | NA | TRBJ1-5 | once
TGTGCCAGCAGCTCTACAGCGTCGGGTGGCTACACCTTC | CASSSTASGGYTF | TRBV28 | 13 | NA | TRBJ1-2 | NA
TGCAGCGTAGGGGACAGGGGCACCGGGGAGCTGTTTTTT | CSVGDRGTGELFF | TRBV29-1 | 13 | TRBD1 | TRBJ2-2 | NA
TGCAGCGTTGAGGAGACAGCCTTCTCTGGAAACACCATATATTTT | CSVEETAFSGNTIYF | TRBV29-1 | 15 | NA | TRBJ1-3 | few
TGTGCCAGCAGCGTTAACAGCGGGGGGAAGGGAGAGACCCAGTACTTC | CASSVNSGGKGETQYF | TRBV9 | 16 | TRBD2 | TRBJ2-5 | NA
TGCGCCAGCAGCCAAGGGATAGGTTACCAAGAGACCCAGTACTTC | CASSQGIGYQETQYF | TRBV4-1 | 15 | NA | TRBJ2-5 | NA
TGTGCCAGCACCCTGTTTGGGGGCTCTATGGGCTACACCTTC | CASTLFGGSMGYTF | TRBV28 | 14 | NA | TRBJ1-2 | NA
TGCGCCAGCAGCCCGTGGGACAGCAGGGGTGAGCAGTTCTTC | CASSPWDSRGEQFF | TRBV5-1 | 14 | TRBD1 | TRBJ2-1 | NA
TGTGCCAGCAGCTTATCGCGGACAGGGTCCTATGGCTACACCTTC | CASSLSRTGSYGYTF | TRBV11-2 | 15 | TRBD1 | TRBJ1-2 | few
TGTGCCTGGAAGGACCGTTCTATGTACGAGCAGTACTTC | CAWKDRSMYEQYF | TRBV30 | 13 | NA | TRBJ2-7 | NA
TGCGCCAGCAGCTGGGGGGCGGGGGGGCCTACAGATACGCAGTATTTT | CASSWGAGGPTDTQYF | TRBV5-1 | 16 | TRBD2 | TRBJ2-3 | NA
TGTGCCAGCAGCCAGGGACTCACCACCGGGGAGCTGTTTTTT | CASSQGLTTGELFF | TRBV7-2 | 14 | NA | TRBJ2-2 | NA
TGTGCCAGCAGTGTCGAAACTTATGGCTACACCTTC | CASSVETYGYTF | TRBV2 | 12 | NA | TRBJ1-2 | NA
TGCGCCAGCAGCCAAGACTGGACAGGCTACTCTGGGGCCAACGTCCTGACTTTC | CASSQDWTGYSGANVLTF | TRBV4-3 | 18 | TRBD1 | TRBJ2-6 | few
TGTGCCAGCAGTTTCTTCGGAAACACCATATATTTT | CASSFFGNTIYF | TRBV28 | 12 | NA | TRBJ1-3 | NA
TGTGCCAGCAGCTTCACAGGGCAAACCTACGAGCAGTACTTC | CASSFTGQTYEQYF | TRBV5-8 | 14 | NA | TRBJ2-7 | NA
TGTGCCAGCAGCGTAGTAGGGAGTACGCCCGGGGAGCTGTTTTTT | CASSVVGSTPGELFF | TRBV9 | 15 | NA | TRBJ2-2 | NA
TGCGCCAGCAGTCCTAAGCGGGGGGGATTATCTAGCACAGATACGCAGTATTTT | CASSPKRGGLSSTDTQYF | TRBV5-1 | 18 | TRBD2 | TRBJ2-3 | NA
TGTGCCAGCAGCTTGGCGCACAACACCGGGGAGCTGTTTTTT | CASSLAHNTGELFF | TRBV5-4 | 14 | NA | TRBJ2-2 | NA
TGTGCCAGCAGCTTAATTCGGACAAACCGAAGGTACGAGCAGTACTTC | CASSLIRTNRRYEQYF | TRBV7-9 | 16 | NA | TRBJ2-7 | NA
TGTGCCTGGAGCCGTCTTAGGCAGGGGGCCGGGGAGACCCAGTACTTC | CAWSRLRQGAGETQYF | TRBV30 | 16 | TRBD1 | TRBJ2-5 | few
TGTGCCAGCAGTCAATGGGGTGAAAAACTGTTTTTT | CASSQWGEKLFF | TRBV12-3/TRBV12-4 | 12 | NA | TRBJ1-4 | NA
TGTGCCAGCAGCCAAGATCAGGGGGCGGCCGGGGAGCTGTTTTTT | CASSQDQGAAGELFF | TRBV4-2 | 15 | TRBD1 | TRBJ2-2 | large
TGTGCCTGGAGTGTAGATAGGGGCGGAAACACCATATATTTT | CAWSVDRGGNTIYF | TRBV30 | 14 | NA | TRBJ1-3 | NA
TGTGCCAGCAGACGGGACAGGGTGAATGAGCAGTTCTTC | CASRRDRVNEQFF | TRBV7-2 | 13 | TRBD1 | TRBJ2-1 | NA
TGTGCCAGTAGAGAGAACACTGAAGCTTTCTTT | CASRENTEAFF | TRBV2 | 11 | NA | TRBJ1-1 | NA
TGTGCCAGCAGGTTCTCCGGGACGGGCAATCAGCCCCAGCATTTT | CASRFSGTGNQPQHF | TRBV28 | 15 | NA | TRBJ1-5 | NA
TGTGCCAGCAGCTCCAGATGGACAGGGGTGAATGAGCAGTTCTTC | CASSSRWTGVNEQFF | TRBV11-2 | 15 | TRBD1 | TRBJ2-1 | NA
TGTGCCACCAGCACCCAAGCGGGAGATACGCAGTATTTT | CATSTQAGDTQYF | TRBV15 | 13 | NA | TRBJ2-3 | NA
TGTGCCAGCTCACGGGACGTGGGCACAGATACGCAGTATTTT | CASSRDVGTDTQYF | TRBV18 | 14 | NA | TRBJ2-3 | NA
TGTGCCTGGAGTGTAGGTGGAATCCAAGAGACCCAGTACTTC | CAWSVGGIQETQYF | TRBV30 | 14 | NA | TRBJ2-5 | NA
TGTGCCAGCAGCACAACGACCTCGAGGGGTGGCTACACCTTC | CASSTTTSRGGYTF | TRBV11-2 | 14 | NA | TRBJ1-2 | NA
TGCGCCAGCAGCCCAGGGAAGGGGGGGGCCAACGTCCTGACTTTC | CASSPGKGGANVLTF | TRBV5-1 | 15 | NA | TRBJ2-6 | NA